The present T cell receptor beta chain was sequenced within a study of cytomegalovirus exposure and HLA in healthy donors. For the study at large: Within the Caucasian-associated ancestry cluster were roughly 79% of the 398 genotyped donors.

The study ran its PCR with 60 Vbeta and 13 Jbeta primers. Per the authors' pipeline: A follow-up analysis tallied around 80 million unique TCR beta chains, 8.5 million to 14 million shared. The repertoire was sequenced with immunoSEQ multiplex PCR; TCRdb's copy has only in-frame clones and lacks some. For V, J and clone size, that table is used; D and trimming come from the DNA. The repertoire consists of more than 100,000 clones, with 65% to 80% occurring once and the leading ten covering 2.5% to 3.5%. As to this clone: The antigen is unknown.

This CDR3 region has 14 residues. V was pared by 4 bases and J by 7 bases, with 7 bases of the junction left unmatched. CDR1 and CDR2 from the germline V gene are LGHNA and YNFKEQ. Study conclusions and caveats: Most subjects' HLA-A and HLA-B alleles were reportedly predicted from TCR beta sequences. In a later analysis, V- and J-gene trimming of beta chains associated with a DCLRE1C missense variant, replicated independently.

The V call is TRBV4-2, the J call TRBJ2-3; 8 bases are shared with TRBD2. What was sequenced was PBMCs. This receptor was obtained from a woman in her thirties or forties in good health and CMV-seropositive. The CDR3 DNA sequence: TGTGCCAGCAGCCCGGGGGGGGCCAGGAATACGCAGTATTTT. Translating it yields CASSPGGARNTQYF.